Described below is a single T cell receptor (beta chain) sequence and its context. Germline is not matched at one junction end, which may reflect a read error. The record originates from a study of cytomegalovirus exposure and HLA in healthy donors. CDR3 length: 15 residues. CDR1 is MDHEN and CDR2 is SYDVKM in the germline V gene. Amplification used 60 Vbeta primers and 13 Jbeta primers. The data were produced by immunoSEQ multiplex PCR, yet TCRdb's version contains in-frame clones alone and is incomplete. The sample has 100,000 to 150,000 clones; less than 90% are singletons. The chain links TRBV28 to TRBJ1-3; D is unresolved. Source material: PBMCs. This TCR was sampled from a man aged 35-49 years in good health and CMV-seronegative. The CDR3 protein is CASSLRRVGGDTIYF. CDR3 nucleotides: TGTGCCAGCAGTTTACGGCGCGTGGGTGGAGACACCATATATTTT. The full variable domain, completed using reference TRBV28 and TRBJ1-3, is DVKVTQSSRYLVKRTGEKVFLECVQDMDHENMFWYRQDPGLGLRLIYFSYDVKMKEKGDIPEGYSVSREKKERFSLILESASTNQTSMYLCASSLRRVGGDTIYFGEGSWLTVV.